This TCR beta chain was found in a study of T cell changes during pregnancy in multiple sclerosis. Produced via immunoSEQ multiplex PCR; TCRdb's table is partial and in-frame only. The table includes 55,000 to 65,000 clones, 80% to 90% detected once. Sequenced material: peripheral blood, taken in the first trimester of pregnancy. This TCR came from a female donor in good health, enrolled as a control in a pregnancy study.

CDR3 sequence (DNA): TGTGCCTGGACAGGGGACGAGTCTGGGGCCAACGTCCTGACTTTC. It yields the protein CAWTGDESGANVLTF. V gene TRBV30 combines with J gene TRBJ2-6; a weak D match, TRBD1 (6 bases). Deletions cut 4 bases from V and 1 base from J, with 11 bases between. In germline, CDR1 is GTSNPN, CDR2 SVGIG (reference sequence). The CDR3 contains 15 residues.